This T cell receptor beta chain was sequenced in a study of vaccination and CD4 T cells after COVID-19. Study information: There were six male and four female convalescents, and two of them were Hispanic.

Treatment defined: approximately nine-day PBMC culture with coronavirus spike peptide pools or control peptides (ViraFEST assay). Having spent 10 to 11 days in culture, CD4+ T cells were then isolated by negative selection. In regard to this clonotype: Its antigen is still unknown.

The germline gives CDR1 DFQATT, CDR2 SNEGSKA (reference sequence). J lost 5 bases, V lost 6 bases, and 7 bases had no gene match. The CDR3 is 13 amino acids. Sequenced with the Oncomine TCR Beta short-read assay was DNA taken from cultured CD4+ T cells. TCRdb re-analysed the PCR reads in MiXCR, keeping a single row per CDR3 protein. The sample records under 15,000 distinct CDR3 sequences, 50% being singletons. This TCR was recovered from a human donor who had recovered from COVID-19. The chain links TRBV20-1 to TRBJ2-5; 9 nucleotides align to TRBD1. Sequenced: CD4+ T cells from blood, cultured in vitro. The CDR3: CSAVTGGDETQYF. The CDR3 coding sequence is TGCAGTGCCGTTACAGGGGGCGATGAGACCCAGTACTTC.